The T cell receptor (beta chain) described here comes from a study of cytomegalovirus exposure and HLA in healthy donors. A remark on this clone: Its target is not known.

The PCR employed 60 Vbeta primers together with 13 Jbeta primers. Here immunoSEQ multiplex PCR was the method, and the copy in TCRdb shows in-frame clones only, minus some. The sample lists 270,000 or so clones, 80% to 95% occurring once. General observations from the study: Presence/absence analyses assumed roughly uniform sequencing depth across donors, which may not hold. Testing in vitro showed a few CMV-associated chains specific for CMV antigens. Another analysis was done later, and it associated approximately 17,000 TCR beta sequences with HLA alleles at 0.05 false discovery rate. In the analysis, some V segments, TRBV6-2 and TRBV6-3 included, were excluded as indistinguishable.

The J segment lost 3 bases and the V segment lost 5 bases, leaving 4 bases of the junction unmatched. Looked up from germline, CDR1 is SEHNR and CDR2 is FQNEAQ (reference sequence). This CDR3 contains 16 residues. Sequencing was carried out using PBMCs. The receptor was isolated from a girl aged 2-10 years in good health and CMV-seronegative. This chain joins TRBV7-9 and TRBJ2-3; 14 positions agree with TRBD2. The CDR3 nucleotides are TGTGCCAGCAGCGCGGGACTAGCGGGAGTTACAGATACGCAGTATTTT. As protein: CASSAGLAGVTDTQYF.